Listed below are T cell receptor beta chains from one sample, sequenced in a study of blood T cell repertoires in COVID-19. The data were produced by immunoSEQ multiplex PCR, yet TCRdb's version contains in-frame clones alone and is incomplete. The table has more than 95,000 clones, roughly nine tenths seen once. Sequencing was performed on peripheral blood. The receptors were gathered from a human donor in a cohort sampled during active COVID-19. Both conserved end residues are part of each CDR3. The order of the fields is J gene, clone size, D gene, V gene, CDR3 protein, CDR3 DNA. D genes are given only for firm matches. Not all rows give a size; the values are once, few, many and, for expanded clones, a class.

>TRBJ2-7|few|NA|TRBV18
CASSQQDYEQYF
TGTGCCAGCTCTCAACAGGACTACGAGCAGTACTTC
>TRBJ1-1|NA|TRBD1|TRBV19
CASSMPAGGNTEAFF
TGTGCCAGTAGTATGCCCGCAGGGGGGAACACTGAAGCTTTCTTT
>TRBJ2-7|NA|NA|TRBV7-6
CASSLGLGLSSYEQYF
TGTGCCAGCAGCTTAGGGCTGGGGCTTAGCTCCTACGAGCAGTACTTC
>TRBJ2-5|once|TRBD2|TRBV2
CASRKAGQLVPETQYF
TGTGCCAGCAGGAAAGCGGGGCAGTTGGTACCAGAGACCCAGTACTTC
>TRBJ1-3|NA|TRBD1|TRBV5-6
CASSGVTGDTGNTIYF
TGTGCCAGCAGCGGCGTCACAGGGGACACTGGAAACACCATATATTTT
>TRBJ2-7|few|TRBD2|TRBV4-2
CASSHRGTSGSYEQYF
TGTGCCAGCAGCCATCGGGGGACTAGCGGATCCTACGAGCAGTACTTC
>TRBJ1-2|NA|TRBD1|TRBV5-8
CASSPRQGWGYGYTF
TGTGCCAGCAGCCCCCGACAGGGGTGGGGCTATGGCTACACCTTC
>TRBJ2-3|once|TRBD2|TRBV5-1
CASSARLAGGSDTQYF
TGCGCCAGCAGCGCACGACTAGCGGGAGGGTCTGATACGCAGTATTTT
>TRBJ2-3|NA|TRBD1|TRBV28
CASSLTGGMTDTQYF
TGTGCCAGCAGTTTGACAGGGGGTATGACAGATACGCAGTATTTT
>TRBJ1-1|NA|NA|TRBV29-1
CSVSGLNTEAFF
TGCAGCGTGTCGGGACTCAACACTGAAGCTTTCTTT
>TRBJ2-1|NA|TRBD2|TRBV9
CASSERLAGGYNEQFF
TGTGCCAGCAGCGAGAGACTAGCGGGGGGGTACAATGAGCAGTTCTTC
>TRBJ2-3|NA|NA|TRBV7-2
CASSLGGQRSTDTQYF
TGTGCCAGCAGCTTAGGAGGACAACGTAGCACAGATACGCAGTATTTT
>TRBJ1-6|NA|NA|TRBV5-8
CASSFRSSYNSPLHF
TGTGCCAGCAGCTTTCGCAGCTCCTATAATTCACCCCTCCACTTT
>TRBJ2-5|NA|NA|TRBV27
CASSPWTKSEETQYF
TGTGCCAGCAGTCCCTGGACTAAATCCGAAGAGACCCAGTACTTC
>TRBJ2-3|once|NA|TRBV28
CASTFNSGNTDTQYF
TGTGCCAGTACTTTTAACAGCGGTAACACAGATACGCAGTATTTT
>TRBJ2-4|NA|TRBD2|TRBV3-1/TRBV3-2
CASSLIAGGLPNIQYF
TGTGCCAGCAGCCTCATAGCGGGGGGGCTCCCAAACATTCAGTACTTC
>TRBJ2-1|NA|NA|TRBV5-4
CASSSGRGANEQFF
TGTGCCAGCAGCTCTGGTCGGGGAGCCAATGAGCAGTTCTTC
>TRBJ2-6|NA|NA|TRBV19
CASKKNRETGANVLTF
TGTGCCAGTAAGAAAAACAGGGAAACCGGGGCCAACGTCCTGACTTTC
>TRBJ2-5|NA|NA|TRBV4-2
CASSPTRGSQETQYF
TGTGCCAGCAGCCCAACCCGGGGGTCCCAAGAGACCCAGTACTTC
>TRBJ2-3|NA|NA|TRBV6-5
CASSPQRASTDTQYF
TGTGCCAGCAGTCCACAGAGGGCAAGCACAGATACGCAGTATTTT
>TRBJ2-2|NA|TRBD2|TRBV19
CASSLIAGGANTGELFF
TGTGCCAGTAGCCTAATAGCGGGGGGAGCTAACACCGGGGAGCTGTTTTTT
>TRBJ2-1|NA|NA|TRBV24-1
CATSVLGASGTDEQFF
TGTGCCACCAGTGTCTTGGGGGCTAGCGGTACCGATGAGCAGTTCTTC
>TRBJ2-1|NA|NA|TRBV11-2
CASSLDNQRGLRVFGEQFF
TGTGCCAGCAGCTTGGACAATCAGAGGGGGTTGAGGGTTTTTGGTGAGCAGTTCTTC
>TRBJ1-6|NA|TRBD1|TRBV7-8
CASSLPGQGVPLHF
TGTGCCAGCAGCTTACCGGGACAGGGAGTACCCCTCCACTTT
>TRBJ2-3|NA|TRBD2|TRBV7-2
CASSLKLAGEVDTQYF
TGTGCCAGCAGCTTAAAATTAGCGGGAGAGGTTGATACGCAGTATTTT
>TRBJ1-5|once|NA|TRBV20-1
CSASRGNQPQHF
TGCAGTGCTAGTCGGGGCAATCAGCCCCAGCATTTT
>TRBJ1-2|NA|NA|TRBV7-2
CASSLTASVTNYGYTF
TGTGCCAGCAGCTTAACCGCTTCAGTTACGAACTATGGCTACACCTTC
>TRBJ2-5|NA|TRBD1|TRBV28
CASRTRDREETQYF
TGTGCCAGCAGAACCCGGGACAGGGAGGAGACCCAGTACTTC
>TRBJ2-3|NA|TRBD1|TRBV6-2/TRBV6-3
CASSYFPRDRGPTDTQYF
TGTGCCAGCAGTTACTTTCCCCGGGACAGGGGGCCCACAGATACGCAGTATTTT
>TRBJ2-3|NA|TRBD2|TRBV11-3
CASSLGWASGEPSTDTQYF
TGTGCCAGCAGCTTAGGGTGGGCTAGCGGGGAACCAAGCACAGATACGCAGTATTTT
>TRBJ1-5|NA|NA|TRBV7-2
CASSSKGVPQHF
TGTGCCAGCAGCTCAAAAGGGGTGCCCCAGCATTTT
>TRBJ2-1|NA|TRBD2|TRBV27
CASTPRSGSLYNEQFF
TGTGCCAGCACCCCTAGAAGCGGGAGTCTCTACAATGAGCAGTTCTTC
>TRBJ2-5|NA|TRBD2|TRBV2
CASSRLAGIQETQYF
TGTGCCAGCAGTCGGCTAGCGGGGATCCAAGAGACCCAGTACTTC
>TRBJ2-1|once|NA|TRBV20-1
CSASLSYNEQFF
TGCAGTGCTAGTCTCTCCTACAATGAGCAGTTCTTC
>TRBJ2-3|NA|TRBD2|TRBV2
CARTQREGGTDTQYF
TGTGCCAGGACTCAACGGGAGGGGGGCACAGATACGCAGTATTTT
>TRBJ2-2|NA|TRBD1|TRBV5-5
CASSRDSDHWGTGELFF
TGTGCCAGCAGTCGGGACAGCGACCATTGGGGCACCGGGGAGCTGTTTTTT
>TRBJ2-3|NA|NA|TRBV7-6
CASSLDDRRTDTQYF
TGTGCCAGCAGCTTAGATGACAGACGCACAGATACGCAGTATTTT
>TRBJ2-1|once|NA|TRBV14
CASSQVLNYNEQFF
TGTGCCAGCAGCCAAGTACTTAACTACAATGAGCAGTTCTTC
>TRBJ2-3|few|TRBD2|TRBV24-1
CATSDLAGPYTDTQYF
TGTGCCACCAGTGATCTAGCGGGGCCCTACACAGATACGCAGTATTTT
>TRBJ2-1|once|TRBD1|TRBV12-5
CASGWRDRDNEQFF
TGTGCTAGTGGTTGGAGGGACAGGGACAATGAGCAGTTCTTC
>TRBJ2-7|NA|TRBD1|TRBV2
CASSPGTDYTEQYF
TGTGCCAGCTCGCCCGGGACAGATTATACCGAGCAGTACTTC
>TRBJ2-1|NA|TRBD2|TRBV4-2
CASSQEVTSGRSVF
TGTGCCAGCAGCCAAGAGGTGACTAGCGGGAGATCCGTCTTC
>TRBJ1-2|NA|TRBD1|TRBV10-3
CAISESTGRGDFGYTF
TGTGCCATCAGTGAGTCGACAGGCAGGGGGGATTTTGGCTACACCTTC
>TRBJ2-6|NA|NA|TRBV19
CASSARQVSSGANVLTF
TGTGCCAGTAGTGCCCGACAGGTTAGCTCTGGGGCCAACGTCCTGACTTTC
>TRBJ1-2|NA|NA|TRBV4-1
CASSPFQGSYGYTF
TGCGCCAGCAGCCCTTTCCAGGGAAGTTATGGCTACACCTTC
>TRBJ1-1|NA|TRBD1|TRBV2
CASSGQGNTEAFF
TGTGCCAGCAGCGGACAGGGGAACACTGAAGCTTTCTTT
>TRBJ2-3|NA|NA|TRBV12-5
CASGFGGSADTQYF
TGTGCTAGTGGATTCGGAGGCTCCGCAGATACGCAGTATTTT
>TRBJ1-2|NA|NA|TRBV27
CASGSRTRYRDGGYTF
TGTGCCAGCGGTTCCCGAACCCGATACAGGGACGGTGGCTACACCTTC
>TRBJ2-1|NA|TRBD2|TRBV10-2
CASSARAAGWLGEQFF
TGCGCCAGCTCCGCCCGGGCAGCGGGATGGTTGGGTGAGCAGTTCTTC
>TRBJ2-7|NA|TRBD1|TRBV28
CASSLGTGAAEQYF
TGTGCCAGCAGTTTGGGGACAGGGGCCGCCGAGCAGTACTTC
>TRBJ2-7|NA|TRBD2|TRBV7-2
CASSLATSGSYEQYF
TGTGCCAGCAGCTTAGCGACTAGCGGGAGTTACGAGCAGTACTTC
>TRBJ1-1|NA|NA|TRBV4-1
CASSQVPNPGSNTEAFF
TGCGCCAGCAGCCAAGTTCCCAATCCGGGTTCGAACACTGAAGCTTTCTTT
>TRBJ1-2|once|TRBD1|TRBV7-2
CASSLAGARGHTESRTPGYTF
TGTGCCAGCAGCTTAGCGGGGGCCAGGGGGCACACGGAGAGTAGAACACCGGGCTACACCTTC
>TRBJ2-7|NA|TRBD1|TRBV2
CANTGDRVDEQYF
TGTGCCAACACAGGGGACAGGGTGGACGAGCAGTACTTC
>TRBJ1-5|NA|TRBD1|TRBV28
CASSFDRVGNQPQHF
TGTGCCAGCAGTTTTGACAGGGTGGGCAATCAGCCCCAGCATTTT
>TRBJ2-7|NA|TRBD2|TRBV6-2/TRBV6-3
CASSALLAGKYEQYF
TGTGCCAGCAGTGCTCTACTAGCGGGGAAATACGAGCAGTACTTC
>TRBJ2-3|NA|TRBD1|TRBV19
CASSIDQGERTDTQYF
TGTGCCAGTAGTATAGATCAGGGGGAACGCACAGATACGCAGTATTTT